This entry lists 21 T cell receptor beta chains sequenced from one sample in a study of T cells after yellow fever vaccination. TCRdb re-called the 5' RACE reads with MiXCR, one entry per CDR3 protein. The sample contains 620,000 or so distinct CDR3 sequences, approximately 13% of which appear only once. Sample: PBMCs, taken on the day of the yellow fever booster vaccination. All receptors derive from a man aged 25 to 40 who received the YFV17D yellow fever vaccine.

The J gene is TRBJ2-2, the V gene TRBV3-1; 15 nucleotides align to TRBD2. V lost 2 bases, J lost 6 bases, and 4 bases stayed unmatched. CDR3 length equals 17 residues. Germline V gives CDR1 LGHDT, CDR2 YNNKEL (reference sequence). This CDR3 is CASSQRTSGRGSGELFF. The DNA of the CDR3 is TGTGCCAGCAGCCAAAGGACTAGCGGGAGGGGCTCCGGGGAGCTGTTTTTT.

This clonotype has ten or more counts. The chain recombines TRBV6-1 with TRBJ2-1; D may correspond to TRBD1 or TRBD2 (5 bases each). The CDR3 covers 16 residues. Between the trimmed V and J ends, which lost 8 bases and 0 bases, there was a span of 17 bases. The V gene's germline CDR1 is MNHNS and CDR2 SASEGT. CDR3 protein: CASRPRFGGSYNEQFF. CDR3 DNA sequence: TGTGCCAGCCGACCCCGGTTTGGGGGCTCCTACAATGAGCAGTTCTTC.

The table lists this clonotype with a few counts. The V gene is TRBV6-5, the J gene TRBJ1-4; TRBD1 might be the D (5 bases). There are 15 residues in the CDR3. With 0 bases removed from V and 6 bases from J, the gap between germline ends came to 11 bases. Germline V gene lookup returns CDR1 MNHEY and CDR2 SVGAGI. CDR3 sequence reads: CASSYSGLGDEKLFF. The DNA for the CDR3 is TGTGCCAGCAGTTACTCCGGCTTGGGGGATGAAAAACTGTTTTTT.

The V and J genes are TRBV7-2 and TRBJ1-2; TRBD1 agrees at 7 bases. Trimming took 5 bases from V and 7 from J; bases not matched to a gene: 7. This CDR3 has 13 residues. Germline CDR1 is SGHTA and CDR2 is FQGNSA. The CDR3 sequence: CASSPDRIAGYTF. The CDR3 nucleotides are TGTGCCAGCAGCCCGGACAGGATAGCTGGCTACACCTTC.

The chain has TRBV19 and TRBJ1-5; D is perhaps TRBD1 (5 bases). Trimming shortened V by 3 bases and J by 4 bases, and 10 bases separated the two germline ends. The CDR3 loop spans 14 amino acids. From germline, CDR1 is LNHDA and CDR2 SQIVND (reference sequence). CDR3 DNA: TGTGCCAGTAGTATCTATAGGACAAATCAGCCCCAGCATTTT. Its translation: CASSIYRTNQPQHF.

This clonotype was seen only a few times. V gene TRBV19 combines with J gene TRBJ2-5, with D possibly matching TRBD1 (6 bases). CDR1 is LNHDA and CDR2 is SQIVND in the germline V gene (reference sequence). Trimming stripped 4 bases from V and 4 bases from J, with 19 bases between. The CDR3 runs 16 residues. This chain's CDR3 is CASSRNPTGNAETQYF. CDR3 bases: TGTGCCAGTAGTAGGAACCCCACAGGGAACGCAGAGACCCAGTACTTC. The variable domain in full, with the rest retrieved from reference TRBV19 and TRBJ2-5, is DGGITQSPKYLFRKEGQNVTLSCEQNLNHDAMYWYRQDPGQGLRLIYYSQIVNDFQKGDIAEGYSVSREKKESFPLTVTSAQKNPTAFYLCASSRNPTGNAETQYFGPGTRLLVL.

The rearrangement links TRBV5-1 to TRBJ1-1; TRBD1 matches 9 bases. This CDR3 is built from 14 residues. Unmatched junction bases numbered 2, after V lost 4 bases and J lost 1 base. Germline-derived CDR1 and CDR2 are SGHRS and YFSETQ. As DNA, the CDR3 is TGCGCCAGCAGCCTACAGGGGGCGAACACTGAAGCTTTCTTT. The encoded protein is CASSLQGANTEAFF.

This chain connects TRBV4-2 to TRBJ2-2; 7 bases are a match to TRBD2. The CDR3 is made up of 16 amino acids. Per the germline V gene, CDR1 is LGHNA and CDR2 is YNFKEQ. Trimming removed 6 bases from V and 1 base from J; junction bases left unmatched: 8. The CDR3 region is CASSPASGLNTGELFF. Here the CDR3 DNA reads TGTGCCAGCAGTCCCGCTAGCGGACTGAACACCGGGGAGCTGTTTTTT.

This clonotype appeared a few times. The V and J genes are TRBV4-3 and TRBJ2-3, with 8 positions matching TRBD1. This CDR3 comprises 15 residues. Germline V gene lookup returns CDR1 LGHNA and CDR2 YSLEER. J was trimmed by 2 bases and V by 6 bases; bases with no gene match: 7. CDR3 in amino acids: CASRRDRSNTDTQYF. The CDR3 bases are TGCGCCAGCAGGAGGGACAGGTCAAACACAGATACGCAGTATTTT.

A few counts support this clonotype. The J gene is TRBJ2-3, the V gene TRBV6-5; D possibly corresponds to TRBD1 (5 bases). This CDR3 has 15 amino acids. V was shortened by 2 bases and J by 3 bases, with 12 bases between the two germline ends. In germline, CDR1 is MNHEY, CDR2 SVGAGI. The CDR3, as DNA: TGTGCCAGCAGTTACGACAGCGCGGCGACAGATACGCAGTATTTT. It yields the protein CASSYDSAATDTQYF.

This clonotype was seen more than once but under ten times. V gene TRBV20-1 combines with J gene TRBJ2-7; D gene ambiguous. V lost 3 bases and J lost 4, with 16 bases in between. This CDR3 is 14 amino acids long. Germline CDR1 and CDR2: DFQATT and SNEGSKA (reference sequence). CDR3 in amino acids: CSASLGISSYEQYF. The CDR3 nucleotides are TGCAGTGCTAGTCTCGGTATCTCCTCTTACGAGCAGTACTTC.

The chain combines TRBV3-1 with TRBJ1-5; no firm D call. Trimming shortened V by 4 bases and J by 9 bases, and 13 bases separated the two germline ends. CDR3 length equals 13 residues. The V gene's germline CDR1 is LGHDT and CDR2 YNNKEL (reference sequence). The CDR3 region has the DNA TGTGCCAGCAGCCCCATGACCCCACCGCCCCAGCATTTT. Amino acid sequence: CASSPMTPPPQHF.

The table lists this clonotype with a few counts. The CDR3 sequence is CAISELWRVAGTDTQYF. The DNA for the CDR3 is TGTGCCATCAGTGAGCTTTGGAGAGTAGCGGGCACAGATACGCAGTATTTT. The genes are TRBV10-3 and TRBJ2-3; possible D gene TRBD2, 6 bases. Per the germline V gene, CDR1 is ENHRY and CDR2 is SYGVKD. The CDR3 is 17 amino acids. Trimming took off 2 bases at V and 1 base at J, with 16 bases between the two ends.

This clonotype was seen a handful of times. The chain employs TRBV4-3 and TRBJ2-6; no firm D call. Germline lookup yields CDR1 LGHNA and CDR2 YSLEER. The CDR3 extends over 14 amino acids. Trimming removed 0 bases at V and 1 base at J, with 1 base between. The CDR3, as DNA: TGCGCCAGCAGCCAAGAGTCTGGGGCCAACGTCCTGACTTTC. Amino acid sequence: CASSQESGANVLTF.

This clonotype was recorded many times. The CDR3 spells CASSIDSRYGYTF. The CDR3 DNA is TGTGCCAGCAGCATCGATAGTCGGTATGGCTACACCTTC. The chain joins TRBV6-1 to TRBJ1-2; unclear D gene. V was cut by 6 bases and J by 5 bases, with 13 bases left in between. Germline V lookup: CDR1 MNHNS, CDR2 SASEGT. The CDR3 loop spans 13 amino acids.

This clonotype was counted between two and nine times. The chain carries TRBV5-1 and TRBJ2-7; D is perhaps TRBD1 (6 bases). Germline V gives CDR1 SGHRS, CDR2 YFSETQ. The CDR3 has 16 amino acids. Trimming took 2 bases from V and 9 from J, leaving 24 bases between them. The CDR3 sequence is CASSLLGQPRKERQYF. CDR3 nucleotide sequence: TGCGCCAGCAGCTTACTAGGACAGCCCAGGAAGGAAAGGCAGTACTTC.

The chain's CDR3 is CASSQRTGTGSETQYF. The CDR3 DNA reads as TGTGCCAGCAGCCAACGAACAGGGACAGGGTCAGAGACCCAGTACTTC. This chain links TRBV14 with TRBJ2-5; 9 nucleotides match TRBD1. Germline loops: CDR1 SGHDN, CDR2 FVKESK. The CDR3 spans 16 residues. The V and J ends lost 2 bases and 4 bases, in that order; junction bases with no gene match: 8.

This clonotype was picked up a small number of times. This chain joins TRBV12-3 or TRBV12-4 and TRBJ2-7; either TRBD1 or TRBD2 may fit D (5 bases each). The CDR3 is made up of 15 amino acids. V was trimmed by 5 bases and J by 2 bases, leaving 16 bases between them. CDR3 bases: TGTGCCAGCAGTCCTTCTTGGCAGGGAGCCTACGAGCAGTACTTC. Translation: CASSPSWQGAYEQYF.

The rearrangement uses TRBV12-3 or TRBV12-4 and TRBJ2-3; D possibly corresponds to TRBD1 (6 bases). The CDR3 spans 13 residues. Trimming removed 7 bases at V and 7 bases at J, with 15 bases between. The CDR3 DNA sequence: TGTGCCAGCAACCCACAAAGGGGGTATACGCAGTATTTT. It is translated as CASNPQRGYTQYF.

The CDR3 is CASSLDGGGGNEQFF. Written as DNA, the CDR3 is TGCGCCAGCAGCTTGGACGGGGGAGGAGGAAATGAGCAGTTCTTC. The V call is TRBV5-1, the J call TRBJ2-1; D perhaps matches TRBD2 (6 bases). Germline lookup yields CDR1 SGHRS and CDR2 YFSETQ. V lost 0 bases and J lost 7, with 14 bases in between. This CDR3 has 15 amino acids.

About this clonotype: This may stem from a read error, because a much larger clone lies one nucleotide away. The V call is TRBV12-3 or TRBV12-4, the J call TRBJ2-7; no clear D gene. CDR3 length equals 13 residues. V dropped 5 bases and J dropped 5 bases, with 13 bases sitting between them. The CDR3 DNA sequence: TGTGCCAGCAGTCTTAGCCCGGCTGACGAGCAGTACTTC. It encodes CASSLSPADEQYF.